This TCR beta chain was identified during a study of blood T cell repertoires in COVID-19. Across the study: Acute and convalescent COVID-19 specimens originated in the United States, Italy and Spain.

Per the original data handling: It was from reference gene primer amplification that nucleated cell counts were estimated. The data were produced by immunoSEQ multiplex PCR, yet TCRdb's version contains in-frame clones alone and is incomplete. Clone size and V and J calls were adopted from that table, with D and trimming inferred from the DNA. The sample lists 80,000 to 100,000 clones, about 90% occurring once. The CDR3 totals 13 residues. Germline V gene lookup returns CDR1 WNHNN and CDR2 SYGVQD (reference sequence). Trimming took 0 bases from V and 1 from J, leaving 3 bases between them. V and J are TRBV10-1 and TRBJ1-1; D unresolved. This TCR was sampled from a human donor with COVID-19, enrolled during active disease. The donor label of this sample is uncertain. The sequencing input was peripheral blood. CDR3 loop: CASSESGNTEAFF. The CDR3 coding sequence is TGCGCCAGCAGTGAGTCCGGGAACACTGAAGCTTTCTTT.